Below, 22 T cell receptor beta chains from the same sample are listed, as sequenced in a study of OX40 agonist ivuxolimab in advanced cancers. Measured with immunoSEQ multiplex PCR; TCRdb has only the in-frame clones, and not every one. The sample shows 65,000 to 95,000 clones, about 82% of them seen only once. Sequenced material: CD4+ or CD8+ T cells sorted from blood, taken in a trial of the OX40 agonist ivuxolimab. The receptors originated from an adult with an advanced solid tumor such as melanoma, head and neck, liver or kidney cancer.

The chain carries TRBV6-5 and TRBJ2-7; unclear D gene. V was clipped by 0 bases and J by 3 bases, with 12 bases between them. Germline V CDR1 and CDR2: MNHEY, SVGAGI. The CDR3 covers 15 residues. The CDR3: CASSYSPRYFYEQYF. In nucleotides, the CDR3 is TGTGCCAGCAGTTACTCGCCCAGATACTTCTACGAGCAGTACTTC.

CDR3 in amino acids: CASRRRENYGYTF. The CDR3 bases are TGTGCCAGTAGGAGGAGGGAGAACTATGGCTACACCTTC. The chain couples TRBV27 to TRBJ1-2; D is uncertain. Between the trimmed V and J ends, which lost 9 bases and 2 bases, there was a span of 13 bases. The germline V gene encodes CDR1 MNHEY and CDR2 SMNVEV (reference sequence). The CDR3 spans 13 residues.

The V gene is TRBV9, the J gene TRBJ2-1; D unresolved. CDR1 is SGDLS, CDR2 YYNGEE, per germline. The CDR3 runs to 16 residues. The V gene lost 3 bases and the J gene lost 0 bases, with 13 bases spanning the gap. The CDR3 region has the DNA TGTGCCAGCAGCGCCTCCGGTTTGGTCTCCTACAATGAGCAGTTCTTC. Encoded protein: CASSASGLVSYNEQFF.

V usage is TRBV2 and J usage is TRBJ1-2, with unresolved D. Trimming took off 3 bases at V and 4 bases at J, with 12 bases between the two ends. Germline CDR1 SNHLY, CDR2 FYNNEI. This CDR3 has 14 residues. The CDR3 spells CASSDSGTAYGYTF. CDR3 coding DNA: TGTGCCAGCAGTGATTCGGGAACAGCCTATGGCTACACCTTC.

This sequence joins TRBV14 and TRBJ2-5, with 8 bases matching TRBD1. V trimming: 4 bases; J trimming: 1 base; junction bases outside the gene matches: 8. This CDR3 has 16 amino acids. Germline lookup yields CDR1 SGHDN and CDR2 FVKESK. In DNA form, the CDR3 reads TGTGCCAGCAGCCGACAGGGGACCCTGTCCCAAGAGACCCAGTACTTC. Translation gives CASSRQGTLSQETQYF.

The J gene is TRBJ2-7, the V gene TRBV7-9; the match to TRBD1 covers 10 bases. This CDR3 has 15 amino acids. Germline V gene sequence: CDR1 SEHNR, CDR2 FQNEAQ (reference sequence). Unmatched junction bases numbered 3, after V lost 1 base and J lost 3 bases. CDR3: CASSLVRTGGYEQYF. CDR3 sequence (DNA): TGTGCCAGCAGCTTAGTTAGGACAGGGGGCTACGAGCAGTACTTC.

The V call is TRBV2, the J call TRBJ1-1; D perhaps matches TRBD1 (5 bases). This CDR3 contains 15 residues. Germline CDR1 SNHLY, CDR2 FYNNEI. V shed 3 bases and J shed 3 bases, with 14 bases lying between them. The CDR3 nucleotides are TGTGCCAGCAGTGATTCTGGGGGTGCGTACACTGAAGCTTTCTTT. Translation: CASSDSGGAYTEAFF.

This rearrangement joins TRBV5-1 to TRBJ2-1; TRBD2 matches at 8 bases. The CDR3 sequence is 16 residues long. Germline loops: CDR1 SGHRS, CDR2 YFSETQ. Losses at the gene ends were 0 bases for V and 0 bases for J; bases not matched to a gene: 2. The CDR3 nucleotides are TGCGCCAGCAGCTTGGATAGCGGGGACTCCTACAATGAGCAGTTCTTC. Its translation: CASSLDSGDSYNEQFF.

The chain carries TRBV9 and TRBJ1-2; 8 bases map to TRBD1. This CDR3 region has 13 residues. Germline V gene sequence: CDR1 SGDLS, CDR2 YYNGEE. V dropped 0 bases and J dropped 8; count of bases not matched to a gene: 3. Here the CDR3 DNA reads TGTGCCAGCAGCGTAGCTACAGGGGGAGGCTACACCTTC. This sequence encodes CASSVATGGGYTF.

The CDR3 coding sequence is TGTGCCAGCTCACCCGGACAGATTGCAACTAATGAAAAACTGTTTTTT. This encodes CASSPGQIATNEKLFF. The rearrangement links TRBV18 to TRBJ1-4, with D perhaps TRBD1 (6 bases). Germline loops: CDR1 KGHSH, CDR2 LQKENI. V gave up 3 bases and J gave up 0 bases, with 11 bases separating them. This CDR3 contains 16 residues.

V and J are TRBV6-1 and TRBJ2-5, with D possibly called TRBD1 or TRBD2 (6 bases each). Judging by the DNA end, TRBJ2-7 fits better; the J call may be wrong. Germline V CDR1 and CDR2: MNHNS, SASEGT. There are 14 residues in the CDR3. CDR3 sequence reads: CATSRAGAGYEQYF. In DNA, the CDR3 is TGTGCCACCTCCCGGGCAGGGGCGGGGTACGAGCAGTACTTC.

The CDR3 bases are TGTGCCAGCAGTTTCCCCGGGGCAGGGCAAGAGACCCAGTACTTC. Its protein is CASSFPGAGQETQYF. The chain has TRBV25-1 and TRBJ2-5; D is tentatively TRBD1 or TRBD2 (5 bases each). From germline, CDR1 is MGHDK and CDR2 SYGVNS. The CDR3 has 15 amino acids. The V gene lost 5 bases and the J gene lost 2 bases, with 15 bases spanning the gap.

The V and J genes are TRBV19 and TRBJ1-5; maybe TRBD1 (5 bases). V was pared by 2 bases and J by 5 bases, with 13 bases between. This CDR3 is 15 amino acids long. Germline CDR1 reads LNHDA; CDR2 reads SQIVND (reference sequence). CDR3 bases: TGTGCCAGTAGTATACAGGGAGGCGGGTATCAGCCCCAGCATTTT. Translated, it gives CASSIQGGGYQPQHF. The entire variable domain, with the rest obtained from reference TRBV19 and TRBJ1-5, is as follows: DGGITQSPKYLFRKEGQNVTLSCEQNLNHDAMYWYRQDPGQGLRLIYYSQIVNDFQKGDIAEGYSVSREKKESFPLTVTSAQKNPTAFYLCASSIQGGGYQPQHFGDGTRLSIL.

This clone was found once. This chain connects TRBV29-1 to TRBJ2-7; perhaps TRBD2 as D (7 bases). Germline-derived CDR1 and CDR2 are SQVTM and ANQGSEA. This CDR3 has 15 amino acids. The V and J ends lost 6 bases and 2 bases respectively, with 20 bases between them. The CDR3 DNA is TGCAGCGTGGGGGGGGCCGCTACCAGGACCTACGAGCAGTACTTC. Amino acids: CSVGGAATRTYEQYF.

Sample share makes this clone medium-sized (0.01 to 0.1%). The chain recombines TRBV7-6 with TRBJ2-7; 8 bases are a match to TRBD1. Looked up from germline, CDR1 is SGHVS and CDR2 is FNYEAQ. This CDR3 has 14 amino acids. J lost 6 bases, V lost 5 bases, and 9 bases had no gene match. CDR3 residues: CASSGDQGTGEQYF. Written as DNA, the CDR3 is TGTGCCAGCAGCGGAGATCAGGGGACAGGCGAGCAGTACTTC.

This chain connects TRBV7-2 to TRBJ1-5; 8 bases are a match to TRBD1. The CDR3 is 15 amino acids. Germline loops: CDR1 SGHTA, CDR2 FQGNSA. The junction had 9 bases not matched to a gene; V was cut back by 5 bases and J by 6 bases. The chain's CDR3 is CASSPPDRGSQPQHF. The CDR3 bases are TGTGCCAGCAGCCCCCCTGACAGGGGAAGTCAGCCCCAGCATTTT.

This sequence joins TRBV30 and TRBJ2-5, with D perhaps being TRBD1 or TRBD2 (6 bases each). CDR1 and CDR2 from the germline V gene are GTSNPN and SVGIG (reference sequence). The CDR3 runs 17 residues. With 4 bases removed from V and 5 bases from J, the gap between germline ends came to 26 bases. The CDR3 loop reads CAWKKGTPGARGETQYF. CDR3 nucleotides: TGTGCCTGGAAAAAAGGGACCCCGGGGGCGCGAGGCGAGACCCAGTACTTC.

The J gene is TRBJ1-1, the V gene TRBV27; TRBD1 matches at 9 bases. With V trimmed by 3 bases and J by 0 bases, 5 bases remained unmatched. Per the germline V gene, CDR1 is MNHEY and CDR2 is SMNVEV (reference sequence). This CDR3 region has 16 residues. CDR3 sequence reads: CASSFSGQGLNTEAFF. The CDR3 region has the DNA TGTGCCAGCAGTTTCTCCGGACAGGGGTTGAACACTGAAGCTTTCTTT.

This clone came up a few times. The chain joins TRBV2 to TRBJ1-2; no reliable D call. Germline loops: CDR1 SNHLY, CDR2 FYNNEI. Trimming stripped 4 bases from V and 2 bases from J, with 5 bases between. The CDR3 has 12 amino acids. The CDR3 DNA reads TGTGCCAGCAGTGCTGTGAACTATGGCTACACCTTC. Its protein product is CASSAVNYGYTF.

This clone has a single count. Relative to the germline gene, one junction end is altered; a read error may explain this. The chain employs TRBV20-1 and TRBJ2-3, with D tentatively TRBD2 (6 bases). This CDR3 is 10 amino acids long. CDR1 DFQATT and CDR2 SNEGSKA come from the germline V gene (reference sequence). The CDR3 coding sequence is TGCAGTGCCCAAGGGCGCCTTAGCGGTTTT. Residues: CSAQGRLSGF.

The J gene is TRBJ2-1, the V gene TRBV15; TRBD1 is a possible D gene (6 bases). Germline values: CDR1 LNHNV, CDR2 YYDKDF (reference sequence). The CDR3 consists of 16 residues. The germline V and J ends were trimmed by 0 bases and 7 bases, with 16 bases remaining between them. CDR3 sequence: CATSRELGARGNEQFF. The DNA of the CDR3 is TGTGCCACCAGCAGAGAGTTGGGGGCCCGAGGAAATGAGCAGTTCTTC.

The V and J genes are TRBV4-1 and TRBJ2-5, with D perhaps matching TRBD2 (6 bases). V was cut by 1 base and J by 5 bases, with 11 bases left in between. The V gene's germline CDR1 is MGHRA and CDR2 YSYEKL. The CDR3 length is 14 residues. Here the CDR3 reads CASSQVSSGETQYF. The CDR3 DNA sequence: TGCGCCAGCAGCCAAGTATCCAGCGGGGAGACCCAGTACTTC.